The clone carrying this TCR beta chain was picked up one time. The data belong to a study of blood T cell repertoires in COVID-19. Overall study: Sites across the United States, Italy and Spain contributed samples from acute and convalescent COVID-19. PBMCs, B-cell-depleted T cells, or T cells were the source of the cDNA or gDNA that made up the material.

Authors' data handling: For nucleated cells, counts were estimated from reference gene primer amplification. Assay used: immunoSEQ multiplex PCR; TCRdb lists only in-frame clones, some missing. From that table come the V and J calls and clone size; the DNA was used to work out D and trimming. The sample includes tens of thousands of clones, approximately 78% of them seen just once. Sample: peripheral blood. This sequence originates from a woman aged 80 or older with acute or convalescent COVID-19.

The CDR3 DNA follows: TGTGCCAGCCTCCGGGACAGCCGGAGCACCGGGGAGCTGTTTTTT. This gives the protein CASLRDSRSTGELFF. The rearrangement joins TRBV11-2 to TRBJ2-2; TRBD1 agrees at 7 bases. The junction had 10 bases not matched to a gene; V was cut back by 8 bases and J by 4 bases. The CDR3 covers 15 residues. The germline gives CDR1 SGHAT, CDR2 FQNNGV.